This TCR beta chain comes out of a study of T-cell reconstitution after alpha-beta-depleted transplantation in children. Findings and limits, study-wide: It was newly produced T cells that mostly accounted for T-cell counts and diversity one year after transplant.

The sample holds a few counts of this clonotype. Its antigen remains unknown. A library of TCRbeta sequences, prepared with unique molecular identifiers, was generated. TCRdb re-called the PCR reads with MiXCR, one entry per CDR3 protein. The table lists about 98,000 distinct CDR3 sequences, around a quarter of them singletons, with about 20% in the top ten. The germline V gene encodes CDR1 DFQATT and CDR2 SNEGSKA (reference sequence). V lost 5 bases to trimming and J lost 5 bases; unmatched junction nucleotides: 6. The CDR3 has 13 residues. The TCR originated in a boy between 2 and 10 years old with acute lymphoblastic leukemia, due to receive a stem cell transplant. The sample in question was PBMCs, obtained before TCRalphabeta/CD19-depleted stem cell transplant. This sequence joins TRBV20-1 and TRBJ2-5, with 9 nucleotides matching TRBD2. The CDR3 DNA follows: TGCAGTGCTGCGGGACTAGCACGGGAGACCCAGTACTTC. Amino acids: CSAAGLARETQYF.